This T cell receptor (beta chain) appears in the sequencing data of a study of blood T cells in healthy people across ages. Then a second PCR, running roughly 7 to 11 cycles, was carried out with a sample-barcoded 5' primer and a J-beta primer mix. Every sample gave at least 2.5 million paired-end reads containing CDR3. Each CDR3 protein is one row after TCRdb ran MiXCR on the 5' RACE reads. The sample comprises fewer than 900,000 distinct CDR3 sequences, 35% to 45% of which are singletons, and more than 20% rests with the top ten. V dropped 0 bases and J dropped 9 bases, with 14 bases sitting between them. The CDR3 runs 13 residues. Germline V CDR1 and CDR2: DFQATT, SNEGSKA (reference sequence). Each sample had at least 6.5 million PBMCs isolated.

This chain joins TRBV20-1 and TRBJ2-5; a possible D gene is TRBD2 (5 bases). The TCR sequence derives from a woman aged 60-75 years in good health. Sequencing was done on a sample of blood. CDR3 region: CSAREAVWRAQYF. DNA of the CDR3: TGCAGTGCTAGAGAGGCCGTGTGGCGGGCCCAGTACTTC.